This T cell receptor beta chain originates from a study of STAT3 mutations in large granular lymphocyte leukemia. General study results and limits: Every T-LGLL patient had at least one immunodominant TCRbeta clonotype.

In the case of this clone: The antigen is unknown.

The assay was immunoSEQ multiplex PCR, and TCRdb's table has in-frame clones only and misses some. Of roughly 40,000 clones listed, 70% to 90% are singletons. Germline V gives CDR1 KGHSH, CDR2 LQKENI. V shed 2 bases and J 8 bases; nucleotides not matched to a gene: 9. CDR3 length equals 15 residues. The chain uses TRBV18 and TRBJ1-2; 9 bases line up with TRBD1. The TCR sequence derives from a human donor with T large granular lymphocyte leukemia. Some clones in this sample may be carry-over from other donors' samples. Specimen: PBMCs. CDR3 amino acids: CASSPTPGQGRGYTF. Here the CDR3 DNA reads TGTGCCAGCTCACCAACACCGGGACAGGGTCGGGGCTACACCTTC.